The clone carrying this T cell receptor beta chain was observed a few times. Its antigen remains unknown. The germline V gene encodes CDR1 KGHSH and CDR2 LQKENI. The V and J ends lost 3 bases and 4 bases respectively, with 21 bases between them. CDR3 length equals 17 residues. This sample is drawn from a study of blood T cells in healthy people across ages. Overall study findings and caveats: Age advanced and TCR beta diversity per million T cells fell, roughly linearly. Fewer expanded clones and more diversity marked long-lived versus aged donors. When one million T cells were used, diversity estimates were thought to be underestimates. It was found that TCR beta diversity correlated strongly with the percentage of naive T cells.

It was with a sample-barcoded 5' primer and a J-beta primer mix that a second PCR of about 7 to 12 cycles was run. In TCRdb, the 5' RACE reads were re-called with MiXCR into one record per CDR3 protein. The sample yields roughly 1,700,000 distinct CDR3 sequences, about 30% seen once. The sequence was collected from a woman aged 25 to 39 in good health. The chain combines TRBV18 with TRBJ1-2; D remains ambiguous. The specimen was blood. The CDR3 spells CASSPSTSPGGSYGYTF. CDR3 sequence (DNA): TGTGCCAGCTCACCCTCTACGTCGCCCGGAGGAAGCTATGGCTACACCTTC.